This T cell receptor (beta chain) was documented in a study of CD8+CD57+ T cells in acquired aplastic anemia. Study-wide context: Researchers reported that healthy donors averaged approximately 10 million reads for CD4+ cells.

V was pared by 4 bases and J by 0 bases, with 15 bases between. This CDR3 region has 15 residues. The germline gives CDR1 SQVTM, CDR2 ANQGSEA. CDR3 and TCR beta VDJ profiling relied on genomic DNA as the template. TCRdb recomputed calls from the reads with MiXCR, one row per CDR3 protein. The table shows over 200,000 distinct CDR3 sequences, with roughly 55% occurring only once. This TCR came from a human donor in good health. V usage is TRBV29-1 and J usage is TRBJ1-1, with TRBD1 as a possible D gene (5 bases). Sequencing was done on a sample of sorted CD4+, CD8+, or CD8+CD57+ T cells (not recorded which) from PBMCs. The CDR3 DNA is TGCAGCGTTGTAGCAGGACATACTATGAACACTGAAGCTTTCTTT. Protein product: CSVVAGHTMNTEAFF.